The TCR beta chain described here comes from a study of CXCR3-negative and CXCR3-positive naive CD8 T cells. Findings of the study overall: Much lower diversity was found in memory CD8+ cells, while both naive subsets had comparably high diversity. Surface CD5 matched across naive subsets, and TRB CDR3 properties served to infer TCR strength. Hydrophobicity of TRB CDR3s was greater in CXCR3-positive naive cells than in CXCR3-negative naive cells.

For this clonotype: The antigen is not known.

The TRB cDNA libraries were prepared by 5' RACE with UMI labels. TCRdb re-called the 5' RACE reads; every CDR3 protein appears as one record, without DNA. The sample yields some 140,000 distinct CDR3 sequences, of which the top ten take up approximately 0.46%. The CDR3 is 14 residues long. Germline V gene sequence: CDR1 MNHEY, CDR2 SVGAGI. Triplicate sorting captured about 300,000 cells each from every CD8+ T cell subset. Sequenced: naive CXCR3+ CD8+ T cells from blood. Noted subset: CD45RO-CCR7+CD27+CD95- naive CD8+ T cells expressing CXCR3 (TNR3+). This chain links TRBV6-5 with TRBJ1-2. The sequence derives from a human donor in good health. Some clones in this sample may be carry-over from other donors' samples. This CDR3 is CASSYSSSNYGYTF.